This T cell receptor beta chain was sequenced in a study of T cells in Graves' hyperthyroidism and ophthalmopathy. The germline CDR1 and CDR2 sequences are SNHLY and FYNNEI. J lost 1 base, V lost 4 bases, and 5 bases had no gene match. The CDR3 has 15 residues. It was RNA transcripts that yielded the amplified TCR beta CDR3 regions. When the TCR CDR3 underwent first-round RT-PCR, the HTBI primer set was used. Using its own MiXCR run on the multiplex PCR reads, TCRdb lists one record per CDR3 protein. The sample has a few hundred thousand distinct CDR3 sequences, approximately 23% seen once. The TCR sequence derives from a man aged 30 to 39 with Graves' ophthalmopathy. The specimen sequenced was blood. This chain links TRBV2 with TRBJ1-1, with TRBD1 matching over 8 bases. The CDR3 region is CASSARTGRNTEAFF. DNA for the CDR3: TGTGCCAGCAGTGCCCGGACAGGGCGGAACACTGAAGCTTTCTTT.